This T cell receptor (beta chain) was documented in a study of OX40 agonist ivuxolimab in advanced cancers. About the research overall: It was permissible to have had prior anti-PD-1, anti-PD-L1 or anti-CTLA-4 therapy, and about 40% had some.

Study-level results: Part of the nonresponder group also had normalized T-cell clonal expansion that was low.

Worth noting for this clone: Its antigen is not known. One end of the junction varies from germline; a read error may be responsible.

The repertoire was sequenced with immunoSEQ multiplex PCR; TCRdb's copy has only in-frame clones and lacks some. In the table there are tens of thousands of clones, 75% to 95% of which are singletons. The cohort excluded patients with autoimmune disease history or systemic immunosuppression. This CDR3 comprises 11 residues. CDR1 is LNHDA, CDR2 SQIVND, per germline (reference sequence). Sample: CD4+ or CD8+ T cells sorted from blood, taken in a trial of the OX40 agonist ivuxolimab. The chain uses TRBV19 and TRBJ1-5, with 9 bases identical to TRBD1. The TCR was taken from an adult with an advanced solid tumor such as melanoma, head and neck, liver or kidney cancer. CDR3: CGTGPNQPQHF. The CDR3 coding sequence is TGCGGGACAGGGCCCAATCAGCCCCAGCATTTT.